Presented here are 19 T cell receptor beta chains from one specimen sequenced in a study of blood T cell repertoires in COVID-19. Generated by immunoSEQ multiplex PCR, the TCRdb table keeps only in-frame clones and is missing some. Of over 25,000 clones in the sample, almost 90% were seen once. The sample taken for sequencing was peripheral blood. Receptors originate from a human donor with active COVID-19. The donor label of this sample is uncertain.

The V call is TRBV10-1, the J call TRBJ2-7; 15 positions match TRBD2. This CDR3 has 18 amino acids. Germline V gene sequence: CDR1 WNHNN, CDR2 SYGVQD (reference sequence). V lost 2 bases, J lost 7 bases, and 12 bases stayed unmatched. The CDR3 here is CASSEEGLAGGEPGEQYF. The CDR3 coding sequence is TGCGCCAGCAGTGAGGAGGGACTAGCGGGAGGTGAGCCAGGAGAGCAGTACTTC.

This clone was counted a few times. CDR3 amino acids: CASSIEVYSNQPQHF. In nucleotides, the CDR3 is TGTGCCAGTAGTATTGAGGTCTATAGCAATCAGCCCCAGCATTTT. The chain combines TRBV19 with TRBJ1-5; D is unresolved. CDR1 is LNHDA, CDR2 SQIVND, per germline (reference sequence). The ends were cut back, 3 bases at V and 0 bases at J, with 9 bases in the middle. The CDR3 runs to 15 residues.

The V and J genes are TRBV13 and TRBJ2-3, with 10 bases matching TRBD2. The germline gives CDR1 PRHDT, CDR2 FYEKMQ (reference sequence). The CDR3 runs to 15 residues. After removal of 5 bases from V and 7 bases from J, the junction contained 9 bases not matched to a gene. The CDR3 DNA follows: TGTGCCAGCAGCCCGAGCGGGGGGGTACCGAATACGCAGTATTTT. Translated: CASSPSGGVPNTQYF.

The V call is TRBV7-8, the J call TRBJ2-3, with 9 bases that match TRBD1. V lost 3 bases to trimming and J lost 0 bases; unmatched junction nucleotides: 4. The CDR3 totals 16 residues. Germline V gene lookup returns CDR1 SGHVS and CDR2 FQNEAQ. For the CDR3, the DNA is TGTGCCAGCAGCTTCCGGGACAGGGTTAGCACAGATACGCAGTATTTT. As protein: CASSFRDRVSTDTQYF.

The chain links TRBV11-2 to TRBJ1-1; D gene unclear. With 4 bases removed from V and 5 bases from J, the gap between germline ends came to 20 bases. This CDR3 has 16 amino acids. CDR1 and CDR2 from the germline V gene are SGHAT and FQNNGV. The CDR3 DNA reads as TGTGCCAGCAGCTCCCCCTCTTTGAGAGGGAAGACTGAAGCTTTCTTT. Its translation: CASSSPSLRGKTEAFF.

As DNA, the CDR3 is TGTGCCAGCTCACCCACGGCCGGGACTTATTCCCCAGATACGCAGTATTTT. This sequence encodes CASSPTAGTYSPDTQYF. The chain recombines TRBV18 with TRBJ2-3, with D possibly TRBD2 on 6 matching bases. With 3 bases removed from V and 4 bases from J, the gap between germline ends came to 20 bases. The CDR3 covers 17 residues. The germline gives CDR1 KGHSH, CDR2 LQKENI.

The rearrangement uses TRBV28 and TRBJ1-4; TRBD1 agrees at 8 bases. Germline V gene lookup returns CDR1 MDHEN and CDR2 SYDVKM. The trim removed 5 bases at V and 7 bases at J, leaving 12 bases unmatched. The CDR3 has 16 amino acids. CDR3 protein: CASSRETGVVGEKLFF. DNA for the CDR3: TGTGCCAGCAGTCGCGAGACAGGGGTGGTCGGTGAAAAACTGTTTTTT.

The chain couples TRBV27 to TRBJ2-1; D possibly corresponds to TRBD1 (6 bases). Germline V lookup: CDR1 MNHEY, CDR2 SMNVEV (reference sequence). V shed 8 bases and J shed 10 bases, with 12 bases lying between them. The CDR3 has 11 residues. CDR3 bases: TGTGCCAGCCGTAAACAGGGAGAGCAGTTCTTC. Amino acids: CASRKQGEQFF.

This chain connects TRBV12-3 or TRBV12-4 to TRBJ1-1; D is unclear. The CDR3 consists of 13 residues. The germline V and J ends were trimmed by 5 bases and 8 bases, with 15 bases remaining between them. This chain's CDR3 is CASSKTLGGEAFF. CDR3 DNA sequence: TGTGCCAGCAGTAAGACCCTCGGAGGGGAAGCTTTCTTT.

The gene calls are TRBV5-4 and TRBJ2-7; TRBD1 aligns across 8 bases. The V gene's germline CDR1 is SGHNT and CDR2 YYREEE (reference sequence). The CDR3 runs 13 residues. Unmatched junction bases numbered 0, after V lost 2 bases and J lost 2 bases. The CDR3 protein is CASSLQGAYEQYF. Here the CDR3 DNA reads TGTGCCAGCAGCTTACAGGGGGCCTACGAGCAGTACTTC.

The chain carries TRBV5-4 and TRBJ2-1; no reliable D call. From germline, CDR1 is SGHNT and CDR2 YYREEE (reference sequence). The V gene lost 0 bases and the J gene lost 7 bases, with 8 bases spanning the gap. CDR3 size: 13 residues. This CDR3 reads CASSLDYPNEQFF. The CDR3, as DNA: TGTGCCAGCAGCTTGGACTACCCGAATGAGCAGTTCTTC.

The V and J genes are TRBV2 and TRBJ2-3, with 7 bases identical to TRBD2. V lost 6 bases, J lost 2 bases, and 8 bases stayed unmatched. The germline V gene has CDR1 SNHLY and CDR2 FYNNEI. This CDR3 has 15 amino acids. Written as DNA, the CDR3 is TGTGCCAGCAGCGGAGAGGCGGGGGTCACAGATACGCAGTATTTT. Protein product: CASSGEAGVTDTQYF. Variable domain in full (rest from reference TRBV2 and TRBJ2-3): EPEVTQTPSHQVTQMGQEVILRCVPISNHLYFYWYRQILGQKVEFLVSFYNNEISEKSEIFDDQFSVERPDGSNFTLKIRSTKLEDSAMYFCASSGEAGVTDTQYFGPGTRLTVL.

V is TRBV10-3 and J is TRBJ2-1; 10 bases map to TRBD2. J lost 6 bases, V lost 2 bases, and 13 bases had no gene match. There are 18 residues in the CDR3. CDR1 is ENHRY, CDR2 SYGVKD, per germline. In nucleotides, the CDR3 is TGTGCCATCAGTGAGGGGCCTCTAAGCGGGGGGGCCGCCAATGAGCAGTTCTTC. Residues: CAISEGPLSGGAANEQFF.

This sequence joins TRBV7-3 and TRBJ2-1, with 9 bases identical to TRBD2. The V gene's germline CDR1 is SGHTA and CDR2 FQGTGA. The CDR3 contains 16 residues. V trimming: 5 bases; J trimming: 4 bases; junction bases outside the gene matches: 9. CDR3 residues: CASSQGPSGAYNEQFF. The CDR3 coding sequence is TGTGCCAGCAGCCAAGGGCCTAGCGGGGCGTACAATGAGCAGTTCTTC.

This clone has just a few counts. The chain recombines TRBV13 with TRBJ2-2; possibly TRBD2 for D (6 bases). The ends were cut back, 1 base at V and 6 bases at J, with 15 bases in the middle. Germline lookup yields CDR1 PRHDT and CDR2 FYEKMQ (reference sequence). CDR3 length equals 16 residues. CDR3 bases: TGTGCCAGCAGCTTAGAGGCGGGGATTTTCGCCGGGGAGCTGTTTTTT. Translating gives CASSLEAGIFAGELFF.

The CDR3 DNA reads TGTGCCAGCAGCTTAGGAGGCGGGGGGGCGGCTCAGTACTTC. Protein: CASSLGGGGAAQYF. This sequence joins TRBV7-2 and TRBJ2-4; 9 bases line up with TRBD2. The CDR3 loop spans 14 amino acids. Germline values: CDR1 SGHTA, CDR2 FQGNSA. V lost 1 base to trimming and J lost 12 bases; unmatched junction nucleotides: 7.

The gene calls are TRBV4-1 and TRBJ2-3; D is possibly TRBD1 (6 bases). This CDR3 spans 14 amino acids. Germline V lookup: CDR1 MGHRA, CDR2 YSYEKL. The ends were cut back, 3 bases at V and 4 bases at J, with 11 bases in the middle. The CDR3 spells CASSQSYRADTQYF. For the CDR3, the DNA is TGCGCCAGCAGCCAGAGTTACAGGGCAGATACGCAGTATTTT.

The V call is TRBV19, the J call TRBJ1-5, with 10 nucleotides matching TRBD1. Trimming removed 7 bases from V and 10 bases from J; junction bases left unmatched: 10. Germline-derived CDR1 and CDR2 are LNHDA and SQIVND (reference sequence). This CDR3 has 14 amino acids. CDR3 DNA: TGTGCCAGTACTCGAGGACAGGGGGTCAGCCCCCAGCATTTT. It yields the protein CASTRGQGVSPQHF. Looking up the rest from reference TRBV19 and TRBJ1-5 gives the full variable domain: DGGITQSPKYLFRKEGQNVTLSCEQNLNHDAMYWYRQDPGQGLRLIYYSQIVNDFQKGDIAEGYSVSREKKESFPLTVTSAQKNPTAFYLCASTRGQGVSPQHFGDGTRLSIL.

The chain links TRBV4-2 to TRBJ1-5; D uncertain. Germline CDR1 LGHNA, CDR2 YNFKEQ. This CDR3 contains 15 residues. The V and J ends lost 1 base and 4 bases respectively, with 11 bases between them. In DNA, the CDR3 is TGTGCCAGCAGCCAAGTCGAGGGAACAAATCAGCCCCAGCATTTT. Encoded protein: CASSQVEGTNQPQHF.